Following are 8 T cell receptor beta chains from one sample sequenced in a study of shared clonotypes between healthy human individuals. The table came from immunoSEQ multiplex PCR; TCRdb's copy has only in-frame clones and leaves some out. The profile covers some 1 million clones, with around 75% appearing a single time and about 1.5% taken by the ten largest. The sequenced sample consisted of memory CD4+ T cells sorted from blood. Subset: CD45RA-negative fraction. The receptors derive from a man aged 18 to 30 in good health.

The CDR3 DNA reads TGTGCCAGACGTTACTTAGGGACAGGGCCGAGTATCCCTGAAGCTTTCTTT. Its protein is CARRYLGTGPSIPEAFF. The chain joins TRBV28 to TRBJ1-1; 9 bases match TRBD1. This CDR3 contains 17 residues. Trimming at V came to 9 bases and at J to 6 bases, leaving 20 bases not matched to a gene. CDR1 and CDR2 from the germline V gene are MDHEN and SYDVKM.

The genes are TRBV7-6 and TRBJ1-3, with D maybe TRBD1 (6 bases). The CDR3 contains 16 residues. V lost 5 bases, J lost 4 bases, and 18 bases lay in between. CDR1 is SGHVS and CDR2 is FNYEAQ in the germline V gene. This chain's CDR3 is CASSIQTGPRGNTIYF. The CDR3 DNA reads TGTGCCAGCAGCATTCAGACAGGCCCCAGAGGAAACACCATATATTTT.

The chain couples TRBV2 to TRBJ1-4; D is undetermined. The CDR3 consists of 15 residues. The germline CDR1 and CDR2 sequences are SNHLY and FYNNEI. V was shortened by 2 bases and J by 1 base, with 8 bases between the two germline ends. CDR3 loop: CASSERRGTNEKLFF. The CDR3 DNA sequence: TGTGCCAGCAGTGAAAGGCGGGGAACTAATGAAAAACTGTTTTTT. The full variable domain, its missing parts supplied by reference TRBV2 and TRBJ1-4, is EPEVTQTPSHQVTQMGQEVILRCVPISNHLYFYWYRQILGQKVEFLVSFYNNEISEKSEIFDDQFSVERPDGSNFTLKIRSTKLEDSAMYFCASSERRGTNEKLFFGSGTQLSVL.

V and J are TRBV25-1 and TRBJ2-2, with D possibly matching TRBD2 (6 bases). Germline V gene sequence: CDR1 MGHDK, CDR2 SYGVNS. V was cut by 7 bases and J by 5 bases, with 14 bases left in between. This CDR3 region has 14 residues. In nucleotides, the CDR3 is TGTGCCAGCACAAGCCTGGGAGGTACCGGGGAGCTGTTTTTT. As protein: CASTSLGGTGELFF.

This clone showed up just once. This rearrangement joins TRBV7-8 to TRBJ2-1; 9 bases are shared with TRBD1. V dropped 6 bases and J dropped 6; count of bases not matched to a gene: 6. The CDR3 has 14 amino acids. CDR1 SGHVS and CDR2 FQNEAQ come from the germline V gene. CDR3 nucleotide sequence: TGTGCCAGCAGGAAAAGGACAGGGGTCAATGAGCAGTTCTTC. It translates to CASRKRTGVNEQFF.

This clone came up once. V gene TRBV5-6 combines with J gene TRBJ2-2; 7 nucleotides align to TRBD1. Germline V gene data show CDR1 as SGHDT and CDR2 as YYEEEE. CDR3 length equals 16 residues. With 0 bases clipped from V and 5 bases from J, the junction kept 7 bases outside the gene matches. The CDR3 DNA follows: TGTGCCAGCAGCTTGGGTAGGGGGCCTAATACCGGGGAGCTGTTTTTT. It is translated as CASSLGRGPNTGELFF. The variable domain in full, completed from reference TRBV5-6 and TRBJ2-2, reads DAGVTQSPTHLIKTRGQQVTLRCSPKSGHDTVSWYQQALGQGPQFIFQYYEEEERQRGNFPDRFSGHQFPNYSSELNVNALLLGDSALYLCASSLGRGPNTGELFFGEGSRLTVL.

The gene calls are TRBV7-9 and TRBJ2-3, with 9 positions matching TRBD1. Germline lookup yields CDR1 SEHNR and CDR2 FQNEAQ (reference sequence). The CDR3 has 14 residues. V lost 3 bases to trimming and J lost 5 bases; unmatched junction nucleotides: 3. The CDR3, as DNA: TGTGCCAGCAGCTTCGACAGGGGGGAAGATACGCAGTATTTT. Translation: CASSFDRGEDTQYF.

The chain recombines TRBV4-3 with TRBJ2-3; 7 bases are shared with TRBD1. Germline loops: CDR1 LGHNA, CDR2 YSLEER. J was trimmed by 6 bases and V by 4 bases; bases with no gene match: 7. The CDR3 extends over 14 amino acids. The CDR3 bases are TGCGCCAGCAGCCTACAAGGGGGCGGGGATACGCAGTATTTT. Protein: CASSLQGGGDTQYF.